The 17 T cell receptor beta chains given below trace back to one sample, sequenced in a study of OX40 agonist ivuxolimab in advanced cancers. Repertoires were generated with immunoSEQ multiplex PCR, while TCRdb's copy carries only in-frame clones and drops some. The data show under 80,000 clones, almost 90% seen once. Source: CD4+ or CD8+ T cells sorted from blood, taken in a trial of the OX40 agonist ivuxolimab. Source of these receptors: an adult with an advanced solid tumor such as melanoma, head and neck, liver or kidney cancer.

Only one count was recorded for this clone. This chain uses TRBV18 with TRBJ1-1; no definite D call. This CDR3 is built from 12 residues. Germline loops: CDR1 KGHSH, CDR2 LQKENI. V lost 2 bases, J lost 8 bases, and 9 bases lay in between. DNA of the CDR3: TGTGCCAGCTCACCAGGAGGGTTGGAAGCTTTCTTT. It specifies CASSPGGLEAFF.

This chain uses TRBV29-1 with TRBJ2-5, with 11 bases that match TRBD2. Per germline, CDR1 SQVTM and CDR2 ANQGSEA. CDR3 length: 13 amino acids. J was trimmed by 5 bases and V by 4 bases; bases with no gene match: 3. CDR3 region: CSVVASGGETQYF. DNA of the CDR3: TGCAGCGTTGTGGCTAGCGGGGGGGAGACCCAGTACTTC.

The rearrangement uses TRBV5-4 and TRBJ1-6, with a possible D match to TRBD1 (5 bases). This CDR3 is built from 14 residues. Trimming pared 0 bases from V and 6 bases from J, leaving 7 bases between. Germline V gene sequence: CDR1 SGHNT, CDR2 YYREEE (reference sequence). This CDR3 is CASSLDRFNSPLHF. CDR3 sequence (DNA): TGTGCCAGCAGCTTGGACAGGTTTAATTCACCCCTCCACTTT. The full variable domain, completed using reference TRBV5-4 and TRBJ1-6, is ETGVTQSPTHLIKTRGQQVTLRCSSQSGHNTVSWYQQALGQGPQFIFQYYREEENGRGNFPPRFSGLQFPNYSSELNVNALELDDSALYLCASSLDRFNSPLHFGNGTRLTVT.

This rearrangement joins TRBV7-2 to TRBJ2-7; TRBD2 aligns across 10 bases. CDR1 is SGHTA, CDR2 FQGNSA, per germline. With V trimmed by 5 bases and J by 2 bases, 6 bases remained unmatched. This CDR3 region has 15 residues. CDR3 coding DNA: TGTGCCAGCAGCCCCCTAGCGGGAGTAACCTACGAGCAGTACTTC. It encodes CASSPLAGVTYEQYF.

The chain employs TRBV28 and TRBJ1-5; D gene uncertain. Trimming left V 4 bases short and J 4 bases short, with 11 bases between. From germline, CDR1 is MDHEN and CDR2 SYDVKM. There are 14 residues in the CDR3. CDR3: CASSSLGRNQPQHF. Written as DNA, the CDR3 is TGTGCCAGCAGTTCCCTCGGTCGGAATCAGCCCCAGCATTTT.

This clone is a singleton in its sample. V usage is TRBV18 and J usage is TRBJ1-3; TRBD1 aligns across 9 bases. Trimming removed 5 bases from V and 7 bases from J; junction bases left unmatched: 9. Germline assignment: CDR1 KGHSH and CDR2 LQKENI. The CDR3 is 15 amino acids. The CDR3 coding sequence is TGTGCCAGCTCAACCGGGACAGGGATCGGCAACACCATATATTTT. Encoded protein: CASSTGTGIGNTIYF.

The CDR3 loop reads CASSFGHSKETQYF. The DNA for the CDR3 is TGTGCCAGCAGCTTCGGACATTCAAAAGAGACCCAGTACTTC. V and J are TRBV5-5 and TRBJ2-5; a weak D match, TRBD1 (5 bases). CDR1 is SGHKS, CDR2 YYEKEE, per germline (reference sequence). V was trimmed by 2 bases and J by 3 bases, leaving 11 bases between them. The CDR3 has 14 residues.

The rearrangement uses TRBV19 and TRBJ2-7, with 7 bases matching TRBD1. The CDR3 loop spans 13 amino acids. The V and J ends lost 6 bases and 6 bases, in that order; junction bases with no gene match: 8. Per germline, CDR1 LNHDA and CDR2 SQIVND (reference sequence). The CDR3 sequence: CASSIRDRIEQYF. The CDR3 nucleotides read TGTGCCAGTAGCATCCGGGACAGAATCGAGCAGTACTTC.

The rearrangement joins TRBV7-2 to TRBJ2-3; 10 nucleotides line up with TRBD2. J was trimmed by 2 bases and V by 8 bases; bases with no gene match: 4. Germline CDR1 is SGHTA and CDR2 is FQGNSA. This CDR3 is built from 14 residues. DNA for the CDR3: TGTGCCAGCCTTCTAGCGGGGGCCACAGATACGCAGTATTTT. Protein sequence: CASLLAGATDTQYF.

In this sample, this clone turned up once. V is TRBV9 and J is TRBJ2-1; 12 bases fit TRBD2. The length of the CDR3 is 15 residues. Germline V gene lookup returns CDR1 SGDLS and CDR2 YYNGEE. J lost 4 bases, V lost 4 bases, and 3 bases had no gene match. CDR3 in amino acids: CASSPTSGSYNEQFF. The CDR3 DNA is TGTGCCAGCAGCCCGACTAGCGGGAGTTACAATGAGCAGTTCTTC.

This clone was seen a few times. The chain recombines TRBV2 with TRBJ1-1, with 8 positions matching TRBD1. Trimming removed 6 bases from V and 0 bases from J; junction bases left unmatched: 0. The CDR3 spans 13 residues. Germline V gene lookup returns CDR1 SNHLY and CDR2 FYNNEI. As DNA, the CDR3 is TGTGCCAGCAGGGGACAGGTGAACACTGAAGCTTTCTTT. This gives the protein CASRGQVNTEAFF.

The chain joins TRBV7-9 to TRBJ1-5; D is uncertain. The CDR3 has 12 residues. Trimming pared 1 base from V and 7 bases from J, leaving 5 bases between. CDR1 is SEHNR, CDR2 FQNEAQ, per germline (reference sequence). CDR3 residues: CASSLDKQPQHF. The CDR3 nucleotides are TGTGCCAGCAGCTTAGACAAACAGCCCCAGCATTTT. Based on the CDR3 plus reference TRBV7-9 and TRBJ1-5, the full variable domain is DTGVSQNPRHKITKRGQNVTFRCDPISEHNRLYWYRQTLGQGPEFLTYFQNEAQLEKSRLLSDRFSAERPKGSFSTLEIQRTEQGDSAMYLCASSLDKQPQHFGDGTRLSIL.

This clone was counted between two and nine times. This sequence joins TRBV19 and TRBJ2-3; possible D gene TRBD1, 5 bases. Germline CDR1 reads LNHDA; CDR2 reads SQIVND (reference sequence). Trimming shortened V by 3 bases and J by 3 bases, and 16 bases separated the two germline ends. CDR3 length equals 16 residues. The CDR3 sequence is CASSIGAGWVTDTQYF. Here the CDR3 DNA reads TGTGCCAGTAGTATTGGTGCAGGGTGGGTTACAGATACGCAGTATTTT.

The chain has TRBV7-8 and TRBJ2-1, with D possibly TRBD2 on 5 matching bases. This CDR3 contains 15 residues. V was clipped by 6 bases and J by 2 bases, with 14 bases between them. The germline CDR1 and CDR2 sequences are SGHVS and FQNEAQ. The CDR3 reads CASSPRTRAYNEQFF. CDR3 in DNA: TGTGCCAGCAGTCCGAGGACTCGAGCCTACAATGAGCAGTTCTTC.

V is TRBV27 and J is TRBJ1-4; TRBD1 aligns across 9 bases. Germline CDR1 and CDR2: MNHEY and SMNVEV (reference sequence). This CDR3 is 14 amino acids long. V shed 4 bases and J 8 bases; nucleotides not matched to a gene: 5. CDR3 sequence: CASSSTTGGEKLFF. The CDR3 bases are TGTGCCAGCAGTTCCACGACAGGGGGGGAAAAACTGTTTTTT.

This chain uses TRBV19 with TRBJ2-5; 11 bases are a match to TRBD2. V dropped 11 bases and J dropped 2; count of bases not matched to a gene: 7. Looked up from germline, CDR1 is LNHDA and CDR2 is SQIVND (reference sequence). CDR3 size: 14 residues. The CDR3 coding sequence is TGTGCCTCTAGCGGGAGGAGTCCGCAAGAGACCCAGTACTTC. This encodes CASSGRSPQETQYF. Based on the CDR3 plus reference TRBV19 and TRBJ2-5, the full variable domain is DGGITQSPKYLFRKEGQNVTLSCEQNLNHDAMYWYRQDPGQGLRLIYYSQIVNDFQKGDIAEGYSVSREKKESFPLTVTSAQKNPTAFYLCASSGRSPQETQYFGPGTRLLVL.

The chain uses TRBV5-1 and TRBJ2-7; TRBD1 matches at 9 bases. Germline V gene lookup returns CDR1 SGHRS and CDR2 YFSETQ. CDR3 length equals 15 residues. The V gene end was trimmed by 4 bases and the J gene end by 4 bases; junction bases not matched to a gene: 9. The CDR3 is CASSRTGAWPYEQYF. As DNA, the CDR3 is TGCGCCAGCAGCAGGACAGGGGCTTGGCCTTACGAGCAGTACTTC.